The 27 T cell receptor beta chains below were found in one sample sequenced in a study of blood T cell repertoires in COVID-19. TCRdb's table, derived via immunoSEQ multiplex PCR, lists solely in-frame clones and lacks some. The table lists over 400,000 clones, over 75% of them singletons. Specimen: peripheral blood. These receptors all come from a human donor in a cohort sampled during active COVID-19.

This clone was counted at least ten times. V is TRBV19 and J is TRBJ2-3; 8 nucleotides align to TRBD2. Germline values: CDR1 LNHDA, CDR2 SQIVND (reference sequence). The CDR3 is made up of 15 amino acids. The V segment lost 6 bases and the J segment 0 bases; nucleotides outside the gene matches: 5. The CDR3 here is CASSPGGVSTDTQYF. The CDR3 nucleotides read TGTGCCAGTAGCCCCGGGGGGGTCAGCACAGATACGCAGTATTTT.

The chain links TRBV18 to TRBJ1-5; 8 bases fit TRBD1. The germline CDR1 and CDR2 sequences are KGHSH and LQKENI. J was trimmed by 3 bases and V by 3 bases; bases with no gene match: 10. This CDR3 has 17 amino acids. CDR3 sequence: CASSPIRQGPNNQPQHF. In DNA form, the CDR3 reads TGTGCCAGCTCACCGATCCGACAGGGGCCAAACAATCAGCCCCAGCATTTT.

The chain has TRBV6-5 and TRBJ2-3, with TRBD2 identical over 15 bases. V lost 4 bases and J lost 8; bases outside the gene matches: 7. Looked up from germline, CDR1 is MNHEY and CDR2 is SVGAGI. CDR3 length: 16 residues. CDR3 region: CASSFRTSGRAGTQYF. DNA of the CDR3: TGTGCCAGCAGTTTTCGGACTAGCGGGAGGGCCGGTACGCAGTATTTT.

This sequence joins TRBV7-2 and TRBJ2-7; 8 positions match TRBD1. This CDR3 region has 14 residues. Germline trimming cut 2 bases from V and 3 bases from J; bases unmatched to any gene: 3. The germline CDR1 and CDR2 sequences are SGHTA and FQGNSA. The CDR3, as DNA: TGTGCCAGCAGCTTAACCGGACAGGGCTACGAGCAGTACTTC. Its protein product is CASSLTGQGYEQYF.

The chain links TRBV11-2 to TRBJ2-1; TRBD1 is a possible D gene (6 bases). The germline V gene has CDR1 SGHAT and CDR2 FQNNGV. CDR3 length: 14 amino acids. Trimming removed 3 bases from V and 6 bases from J, with 12 bases in between. The CDR3 DNA is TGTGCCAGCAGCTTGACAGGTGAGTTCAATGAGCAGTTCTTC. Amino acids: CASSLTGEFNEQFF.

The chain combines TRBV29-1 with TRBJ2-7, with D perhaps TRBD1 (6 bases). This CDR3 has 14 amino acids. V lost 6 bases, J lost 4 bases, and 19 bases lay in between. Germline-derived CDR1 and CDR2 are SQVTM and ANQGSEA. The CDR3 loop reads CSVPHEDSIYEQYF. The CDR3 nucleotides are TGCAGCGTCCCGCATGAGGACAGTATTTACGAGCAGTACTTC.

The chain links TRBV19 to TRBJ2-2; possibly TRBD2 for D (6 bases). Trimming took 6 bases from V and 0 from J, leaving 11 bases between them. Germline V CDR1 and CDR2: LNHDA, SQIVND (reference sequence). There are 15 residues in the CDR3. Here the CDR3 reads CASSRLEANTGELFF. CDR3 coding DNA: TGTGCCAGTAGCCGACTAGAAGCGAACACCGGGGAGCTGTTTTTT. Full variable domain (missing parts from reference TRBV19 and TRBJ2-2): DGGITQSPKYLFRKEGQNVTLSCEQNLNHDAMYWYRQDPGQGLRLIYYSQIVNDFQKGDIAEGYSVSREKKESFPLTVTSAQKNPTAFYLCASSRLEANTGELFFGEGSRLTVL.

This chain links TRBV6-6 with TRBJ1-1; 7 bases are a match to TRBD1. This CDR3 contains 13 residues. The ends lost 7 bases at V and 3 bases at J; junction bases unmatched: 5. CDR1 is MNHNY and CDR2 is SVGAGI in the germline V gene (reference sequence). The CDR3 nucleotides read TGTGCCAGCATAAGGGGGCCCGACACTGAAGCTTTCTTT. It translates to CASIRGPDTEAFF.

The rearrangement uses TRBV18 and TRBJ1-1; possible D gene TRBD1, 5 bases. Trimming shortened V by 10 bases and J by 0 bases, and 15 bases separated the two germline ends. Germline V gives CDR1 KGHSH, CDR2 LQKENI. This CDR3 region has 14 residues. The CDR3 spells CATRRGGMNTEAFF. The CDR3 bases are TGTGCCACCCGACGGGGGGGGATGAACACTGAAGCTTTCTTT.

The chain carries TRBV30 and TRBJ1-2, with D perhaps matching TRBD1 (6 bases). The CDR3 covers 14 residues. Germline V gene sequence: CDR1 GTSNPN, CDR2 SVGIG (reference sequence). Deletions cut 4 bases from V and 12 bases from J, with 24 bases between. The CDR3 loop reads CAWNLGSGGFSDTF. In nucleotides, the CDR3 is TGTGCCTGGAATCTGGGGTCTGGGGGCTTTTCGGACACCTTC. The full variable domain, rest sourced from reference TRBV30 and TRBJ1-2, is SQTIHQWPATLVQPVGSPLSLECTVEGTSNPNLYWYRQAAGRGLQLLFYSVGIGQISSEVPQNLSASRPQDRQFILSSKKLLLSDSGFYLCAWNLGSGGFSDTFGSGTRLTVV.

This clone was recorded a few times. The rearrangement uses TRBV2 and TRBJ1-2, with D maybe TRBD1 (5 bases). CDR1 and CDR2 from the germline V gene are SNHLY and FYNNEI. The germline V and J ends were trimmed by 10 bases and 4 bases, with 19 bases remaining between them. This CDR3 has 14 amino acids. CDR3 sequence reads: CATPRGDLTYGYTF. DNA for the CDR3: TGTGCCACCCCAAGGGGTGACCTTACCTATGGCTACACCTTC.

The chain is built from TRBV23-1 and TRBJ2-1; 15 bases fit TRBD2. TRBV23-1 is known as an ORF, though its function is uncertain. Trimming removed 4 bases from V and 10 bases from J; junction bases left unmatched: 11. This CDR3 contains 17 residues. CDR3: CASSLLGGLAGGGEQFF. In DNA form, the CDR3 reads TGCGCCAGCAGTCTTTTGGGGGGACTAGCGGGGGGCGGAGAGCAGTTCTTC.

The V gene is TRBV30, the J gene TRBJ1-1; D remains unclear. Germline V lookup: CDR1 GTSNPN, CDR2 SVGIG (reference sequence). The CDR3 runs 13 residues. V dropped 4 bases and J dropped 10 bases, with 19 bases sitting between them. The CDR3 spells CAWIEVPTGGAFF. The CDR3 DNA follows: TGTGCCTGGATCGAGGTCCCCACCGGAGGAGCTTTCTTT.

The genes are TRBV7-3 and TRBJ2-7, with 9 bases fitting TRBD1. CDR3 length: 15 amino acids. J was trimmed by 4 bases and V by 4 bases; bases with no gene match: 8. Germline CDR1 is SGHTA and CDR2 is FQGTGA. The CDR3 nucleotides are TGTGCCAGCAGCTCAACAGGGGGCATTCGGTACGAGCAGTACTTC. It specifies CASSSTGGIRYEQYF.

This clone was observed a single time. This sequence joins TRBV2 and TRBJ2-7, with TRBD2 matching 12 bases. CDR1 SNHLY and CDR2 FYNNEI come from the germline V gene. The CDR3 is made up of 16 amino acids. J was trimmed by 0 bases and V by 7 bases; bases with no gene match: 7. In DNA form, the CDR3 reads TGTGCCAGCAATCCCAGGACTAGCGGGACCTCCTACGAGCAGTACTTC. This gives the protein CASNPRTSGTSYEQYF.

V usage is TRBV12-5 and J usage is TRBJ2-1; TRBD2 agrees at 7 bases. CDR3 size: 21 residues. V was clipped by 1 base and J by 4 bases; unmatched bases: 22. Germline V lookup: CDR1 LGHNT, CDR2 FRNRAP. Written as DNA, the CDR3 is TGTGCTAGTGGTTTGGGGGCCCCAGACCCCTTTGTCGTGGGAGGGTACAATGAGCAGTTCTTC. It specifies CASGLGAPDPFVVGGYNEQFF.

The rearrangement uses TRBV10-3 and TRBJ2-7; 9 nucleotides agree with TRBD2. The CDR3 consists of 15 residues. The trim removed 6 bases at V and 2 bases at J, leaving 8 bases unmatched. The germline V gene encodes CDR1 ENHRY and CDR2 SYGVKD. The CDR3, as DNA: TGTGCCATCAGAAATAGCGGGAGCGGGGCCTACGAGCAGTACTTC. This encodes CAIRNSGSGAYEQYF.

J is TRBJ1-1 and V is TRBV7-8, with D unclear. The germline V gene encodes CDR1 SGHVS and CDR2 FQNEAQ. Trimming stripped 6 bases from V and 1 base from J, with 9 bases between. The CDR3 consists of 13 residues. The CDR3 sequence: CASRPLRNTEAFF. For the CDR3, the DNA is TGTGCCAGCAGACCCCTCAGGAACACTGAAGCTTTCTTT.

The gene calls are TRBV11-1 and TRBJ2-3, with TRBD2 as a possible D gene (6 bases). The V gene lost 1 base and the J gene lost 2 bases, with 10 bases spanning the gap. Germline loops: CDR1 SGHAT, CDR2 FQDESV (reference sequence). CDR3 length: 15 residues. The CDR3 DNA follows: TGTGCCAGCAGCTTAGGGGGACTGTACACAGATACGCAGTATTTT. It codes for CASSLGGLYTDTQYF.

The rearrangement joins TRBV27 to TRBJ1-2; 7 positions match TRBD1. The CDR3 contains 14 residues. V lost 5 bases and J lost 2; bases outside the gene matches: 5. The germline gives CDR1 MNHEY, CDR2 SMNVEV (reference sequence). DNA for the CDR3: TGTGCCAGCAGTCTAAAGACAGGGAACTATGGCTACACCTTC. Amino acids: CASSLKTGNYGYTF.

The chain carries TRBV10-3 and TRBJ1-1; 7 bases are a match to TRBD1. J gave up 7 bases and V 3 bases, and 5 bases lay outside the gene matches. The germline V gene has CDR1 ENHRY and CDR2 SYGVKD. CDR3 length: 13 residues. The CDR3 sequence: CAISDSGTDEAFF. The CDR3 DNA sequence: TGTGCCATCAGTGATTCGGGGACAGATGAAGCTTTCTTT.

The chain combines TRBV3-1 (or the pseudogene TRBV3-2) with TRBJ2-3; TRBD2 agrees at 9 bases. V lost 0 bases, J lost 1 base, and 5 bases stayed unmatched. This CDR3 is 17 amino acids long. Per the germline V gene, CDR1 is LGHDT and CDR2 is YNNKEL (reference sequence). DNA of the CDR3: TGTGCCAGCAGCCAAGATTTAAGGACTAGCGGCACAGATACGCAGTATTTT. Translated: CASSQDLRTSGTDTQYF.

The chain combines TRBV19 with TRBJ2-2, with 8 bases fitting TRBD1. Germline trimming cut 4 bases from V and 3 bases from J; bases unmatched to any gene: 4. This CDR3 is built from 15 residues. Germline CDR1 reads LNHDA; CDR2 reads SQIVND (reference sequence). The DNA of the CDR3 is TGTGCCAGTAGTAGTATACAGGGGGACACCGGGGAGCTGTTTTTT. It codes for CASSSIQGDTGELFF.

The V gene is TRBV14, the J gene TRBJ2-1, with D perhaps TRBD2 (5 bases). The V and J ends lost 2 bases and 1 base respectively, with 15 bases between them. The germline V gene encodes CDR1 SGHDN and CDR2 FVKESK. CDR3 size: 17 residues. The chain's CDR3 is CASSQLKAGGSYNEQFF. CDR3 in DNA: TGTGCCAGCAGCCAACTTAAGGCGGGTGGGTCCTACAATGAGCAGTTCTTC.

This clone was detected a few times. The genes are TRBV20-1 and TRBJ2-3; tentative D call: TRBD1 (6 bases). In germline, CDR1 is DFQATT, CDR2 SNEGSKA (reference sequence). V gave up 6 bases and J gave up 13 bases, with 17 bases separating them. This CDR3 region has 11 residues. This CDR3 reads CSAQGTSVEYF. The CDR3 DNA sequence: TGCAGTGCCCAGGGGACGTCGGTTGAGTATTTT.

This clone was counted once. The V and J genes are TRBV29-1 and TRBJ1-2; 9 bases match TRBD1. Germline CDR1 and CDR2: SQVTM and ANQGSEA. The CDR3 contains 13 residues. Trimming removed 8 bases from V and 6 bases from J; junction bases left unmatched: 10. The CDR3 spells CSSSSGQGNGYTF. The CDR3 nucleotides read TGCAGCTCTAGTTCGGGACAGGGAAATGGCTACACCTTC. Filled out from reference TRBV29-1 and TRBJ1-2, the complete variable domain reads SAVISQKPSRDICQRGTSLTIQCQVDSQVTMMFWYRQQPGQSLTLIATANQGSEATYESGFVIDKFPISRPNLTFSTLTVSNMSPEDSSIYLCSSSSGQGNGYTFGSGTRLTVV.

This chain connects TRBV3-1 (or the pseudogene TRBV3-2) to TRBJ2-3; 9 bases agree with TRBD2. This CDR3 spans 17 amino acids. The germline CDR1 and CDR2 sequences are LGHDT and YNNKEL (reference sequence). The junction had 9 bases not matched to a gene; V was cut back by 1 base and J by 4 bases. CDR3 region: CASSQASLAGRADTQYF. In DNA form, the CDR3 reads TGTGCCAGCAGCCAAGCCTCCCTAGCGGGGAGGGCAGATACGCAGTATTTT.